A single sample gave rise to the 7 T cell receptor beta chains below, sequenced in a study of T cells in Graves' hyperthyroidism and ophthalmopathy. RNA transcripts yielded amplified TCR beta CDR3 regions. HTBI primers were the set used in a first-round RT-PCR of the TCR CDR3. One entry per CDR3 protein results from TCRdb running MiXCR on the multiplex PCR reads. Here the sample spans 250,000 to 300,000 distinct CDR3 sequences, about 19% being singletons. The sequencing sample was made of blood. These receptors all stem from a man between 45 and 60 years old with Graves' ophthalmopathy.

This clonotype has at least ten counts. The chain has TRBV7-9 and TRBJ2-7; D is possibly TRBD2 (6 bases). The CDR3 extends over 15 amino acids. Germline V gene lookup returns CDR1 SEHNR and CDR2 FQNEAQ (reference sequence). Trimming removed 5 bases at V and 0 bases at J, with 14 bases between. DNA of the CDR3: TGTGCCAGCAGCGGTGGGACTTCTTTCTCCTACGAGCAGTACTTC. As protein: CASSGGTSFSYEQYF.

This clonotype showed up many times. J is TRBJ1-5 and V is TRBV2, with 9 bases that match TRBD1. Losses at the gene ends were 6 bases for V and 5 bases for J; bases not matched to a gene: 8. The germline V gene has CDR1 SNHLY and CDR2 FYNNEI. The CDR3 covers 15 residues. The chain's CDR3 is CASSWGQGGDQPQHF. The CDR3 region has the DNA TGTGCCAGCAGCTGGGGACAGGGTGGGGATCAGCCCCAGCATTTT.

This clonotype was observed a handful of times. The chain has TRBV24-1 and TRBJ2-1; 8 positions match TRBD2. The germline V gene encodes CDR1 KGHDR and CDR2 SFDVKD. V gave up 3 bases and J gave up 5 bases; unmatched junction bases: 5. This CDR3 contains 15 residues. CDR3 loop: CATSDPGGPDNEQFF. CDR3 bases: TGTGCCACCAGTGATCCGGGAGGGCCTGACAATGAGCAGTTCTTC.

This clonotype has a count of ten or more. The rearrangement uses TRBV20-1 and TRBJ2-4; TRBD2 matches 12 bases. Germline trimming cut 1 base from V and 0 bases from J; bases unmatched to any gene: 7. CDR1 DFQATT and CDR2 SNEGSKA come from the germline V gene (reference sequence). The CDR3 contains 18 residues. The CDR3 region has the DNA TGCAGTGCTAGAGGGACTAGCGGGATCTCCCTAGCCAAAAACATTCAGTACTTC. This sequence encodes CSARGTSGISLAKNIQYF.

This clonotype was seen a few times. J is TRBJ2-3 and V is TRBV24-1; 11 nucleotides align to TRBD1. The CDR3 spans 15 residues. Germline CDR1 reads KGHDR; CDR2 reads SFDVKD. J gave up 4 bases and V 7 bases, and 6 bases lay outside the gene matches. CDR3 sequence: CATSTPGQGADTQYF. In DNA, the CDR3 is TGTGCCACCAGCACGCCGGGACAGGGGGCAGATACGCAGTATTTT.

The chain recombines TRBV9 with TRBJ2-1; no definite D call. This CDR3 is 13 amino acids long. CDR1 and CDR2 (germline): SGDLS, YYNGEE. The V gene lost 3 bases and the J gene lost 7 bases, with 11 bases spanning the gap. The CDR3 sequence is CASSEGIRNEQFF. The CDR3 bases are TGTGCCAGCAGCGAAGGTATTAGGAATGAGCAGTTCTTC. The whole variable domain, remainder taken from reference TRBV9 and TRBJ2-1, is DSGVTQTPKHLITATGQRVTLRCSPRSGDLSVYWYQQSLDQGLQFLIQYYNGEERAKGNILERFSAQQFPDLHSELNLSSLELGDSALYFCASSEGIRNEQFFGPGTRLTVL.

This clonotype was detected ten times or more. The rearrangement uses TRBV29-1 and TRBJ2-7; D gene uncertain. The V and J ends lost 1 base and 3 bases respectively, with 7 bases between them. Germline-derived CDR1 and CDR2 are SQVTM and ANQGSEA. CDR3 size: 12 residues. CDR3 nucleotides: TGCAGCGTTGAAGTAGGTGGCTACGAGCAGTACTTC. Translating it yields CSVEVGGYEQYF.